This T cell receptor (beta chain) was profiled in a study of T cell responses to AZD1222 COVID-19 vaccine. Study background: Second doses that came at about 4 or about 12 weeks were put together. The study's findings and limits: Spike as a whole was targeted by vaccine-associated CD4 TCRs, dominant at 160-218 and 743-854. Donors were largely white British and mainly female; clonal diversity was possibly underestimated.

The trim removed 4 bases at V and 2 bases at J, leaving 8 bases unmatched. Germline V gene lookup returns CDR1 SGHDN and CDR2 FVKESK. This CDR3 has 16 amino acids. With respect to this clone: Its antigen is not known.

The table came from immunoSEQ multiplex PCR; TCRdb's copy has only in-frame clones and leaves some out. The table includes some 180,000 clones, 85% to 90% detected once. The source was peripheral blood, collected on day 0 of AZD1222 vaccination. This chain connects TRBV14 to TRBJ2-3; 8 bases match TRBD2. This receptor was identified in an adult in good health. The CDR3 coding sequence is TGTGCCAGCAGCCTGCCAGCGGGGGCCGACACAGATACGCAGTATTTT. Translation: CASSLPAGADTDTQYF.